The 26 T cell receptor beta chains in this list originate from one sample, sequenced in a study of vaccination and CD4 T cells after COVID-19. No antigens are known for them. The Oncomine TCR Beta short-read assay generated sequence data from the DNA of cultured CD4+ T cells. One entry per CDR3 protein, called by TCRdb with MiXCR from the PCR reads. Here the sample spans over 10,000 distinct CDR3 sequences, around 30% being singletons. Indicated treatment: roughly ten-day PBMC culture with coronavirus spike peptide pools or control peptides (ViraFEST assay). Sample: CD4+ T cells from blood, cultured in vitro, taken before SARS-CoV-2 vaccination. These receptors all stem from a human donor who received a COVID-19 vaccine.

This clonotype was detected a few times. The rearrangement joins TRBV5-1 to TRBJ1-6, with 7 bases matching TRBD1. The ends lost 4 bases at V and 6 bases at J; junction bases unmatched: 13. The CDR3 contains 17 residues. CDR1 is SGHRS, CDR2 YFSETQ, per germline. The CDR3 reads CASSDAPRTGFNSPLHF. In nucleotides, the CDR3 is TGCGCCAGCAGCGACGCCCCCCGGACAGGCTTTAATTCACCCCTCCACTTT.

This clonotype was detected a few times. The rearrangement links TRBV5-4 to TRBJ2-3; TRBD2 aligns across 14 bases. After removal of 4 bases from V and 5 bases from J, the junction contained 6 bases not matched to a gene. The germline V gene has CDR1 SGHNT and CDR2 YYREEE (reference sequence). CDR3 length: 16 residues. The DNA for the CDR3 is TGTGCCAGCAGCCTAGGGACTAGCGGGGGTAGAGATACGCAGTATTTT. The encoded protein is CASSLGTSGGRDTQYF.

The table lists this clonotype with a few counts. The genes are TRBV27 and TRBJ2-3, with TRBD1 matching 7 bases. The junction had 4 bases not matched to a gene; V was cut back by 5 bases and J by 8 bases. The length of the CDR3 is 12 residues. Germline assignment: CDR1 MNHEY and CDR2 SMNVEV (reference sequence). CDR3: CASSPTGTTQYF. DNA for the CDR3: TGTGCCAGCAGTCCGACAGGGACTACGCAGTATTTT.

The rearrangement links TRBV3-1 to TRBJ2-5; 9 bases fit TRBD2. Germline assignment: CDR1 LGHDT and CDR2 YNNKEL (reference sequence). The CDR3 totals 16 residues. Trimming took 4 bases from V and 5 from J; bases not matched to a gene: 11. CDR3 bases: TGTGCCAGCAGCCCAACTAGCGGGCGGCCTCTTGAGACCCAGTACTTC. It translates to CASSPTSGRPLETQYF.

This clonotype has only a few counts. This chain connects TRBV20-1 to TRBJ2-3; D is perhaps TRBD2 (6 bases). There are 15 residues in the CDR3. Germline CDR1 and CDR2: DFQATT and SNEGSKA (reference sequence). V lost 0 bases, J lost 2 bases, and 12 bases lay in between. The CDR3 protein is CSARDRGRPTDTQYF. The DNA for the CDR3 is TGCAGTGCTAGAGATCGGGGGAGACCCACAGATACGCAGTATTTT.

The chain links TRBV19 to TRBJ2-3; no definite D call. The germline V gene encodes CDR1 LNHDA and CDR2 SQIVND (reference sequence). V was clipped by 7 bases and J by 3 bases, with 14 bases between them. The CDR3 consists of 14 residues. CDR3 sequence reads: CASTNPLLTDTQYF. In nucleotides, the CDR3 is TGTGCCAGTACCAACCCCCTCCTAACAGATACGCAGTATTTT.

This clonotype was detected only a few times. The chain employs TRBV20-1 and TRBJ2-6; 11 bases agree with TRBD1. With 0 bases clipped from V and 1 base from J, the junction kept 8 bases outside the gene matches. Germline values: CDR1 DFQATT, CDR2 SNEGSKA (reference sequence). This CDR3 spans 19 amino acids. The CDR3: CSARDSRGQGVSGANVLTF. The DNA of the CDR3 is TGCAGTGCTAGAGATTCTCGGGGACAGGGGGTGTCTGGGGCCAACGTCCTGACTTTC.

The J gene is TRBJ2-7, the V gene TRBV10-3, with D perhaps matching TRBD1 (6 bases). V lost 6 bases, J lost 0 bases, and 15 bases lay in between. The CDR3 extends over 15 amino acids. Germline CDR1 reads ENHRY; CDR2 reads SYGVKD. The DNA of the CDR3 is TGTGCCATCAGACCTTCGACAGGATTCTCCTACGAGCAGTACTTC. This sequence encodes CAIRPSTGFSYEQYF.

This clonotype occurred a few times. The CDR3 here is CASSPRTYETQYF. In nucleotides, the CDR3 is TGTGCCAGCAGCCCACGGACTTATGAGACCCAGTACTTC. The chain employs TRBV7-9 and TRBJ2-5; D possibly corresponds to TRBD2 (5 bases). The CDR3 covers 13 residues. In germline, CDR1 is SEHNR, CDR2 FQNEAQ (reference sequence). With 5 bases removed from V and 5 bases from J, the gap between germline ends came to 12 bases. The variable domain in full, with the rest retrieved from reference TRBV7-9 and TRBJ2-5, is DTGVSQNPRHKITKRGQNVTFRCDPISEHNRLYWYRQTLGQGPEFLTYFQNEAQLEKSRLLSDRFSAERPKGSFSTLEIQRTEQGDSAMYLCASSPRTYETQYFGPGTRLLVL.

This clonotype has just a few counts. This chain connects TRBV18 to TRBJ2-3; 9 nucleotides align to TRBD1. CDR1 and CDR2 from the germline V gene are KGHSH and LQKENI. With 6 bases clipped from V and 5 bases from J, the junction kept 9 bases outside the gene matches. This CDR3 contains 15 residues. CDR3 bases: TGTGCCAGCTCGGGGACAGGGATTAAGGGAGATACGCAGTATTTT. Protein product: CASSGTGIKGDTQYF.

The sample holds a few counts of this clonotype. CDR3: CASSIGTGNMNTEAFF. The DNA for the CDR3 is TGTGCCAGTAGTATAGGTACAGGCAACATGAACACTGAAGCTTTCTTT. The chain uses TRBV19 and TRBJ1-1; a weak D match, TRBD1 (5 bases). V lost 1 base and J lost 0, with 12 bases in between. The CDR3 totals 16 residues. Germline loops: CDR1 LNHDA, CDR2 SQIVND (reference sequence).

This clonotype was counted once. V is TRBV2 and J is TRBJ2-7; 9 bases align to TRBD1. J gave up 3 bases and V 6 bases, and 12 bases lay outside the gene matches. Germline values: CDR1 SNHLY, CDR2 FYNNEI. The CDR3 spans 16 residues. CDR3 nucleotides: TGTGCCAGCAGCTACAAACCGCCGGGACAGGGCTACGAGCAGTACTTC. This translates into CASSYKPPGQGYEQYF.

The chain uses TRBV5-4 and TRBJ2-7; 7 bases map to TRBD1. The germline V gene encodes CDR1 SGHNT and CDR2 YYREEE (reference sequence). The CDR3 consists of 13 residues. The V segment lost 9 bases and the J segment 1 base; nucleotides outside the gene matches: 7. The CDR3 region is CATHSTGSYEQYF. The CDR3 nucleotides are TGTGCCACCCACTCGACAGGGTCCTACGAGCAGTACTTC.

CDR3 nucleotides: TGTGCCTGGAGGGTCCGGGGTCCGGGGGGCTACACCTTC. This sequence encodes CAWRVRGPGGYTF. The V call is TRBV30, the J call TRBJ1-2; D uncertain. The germline V gene has CDR1 GTSNPN and CDR2 SVGIG (reference sequence). This CDR3 contains 13 residues. The V gene lost 3 bases and the J gene lost 8 bases, with 16 bases spanning the gap.

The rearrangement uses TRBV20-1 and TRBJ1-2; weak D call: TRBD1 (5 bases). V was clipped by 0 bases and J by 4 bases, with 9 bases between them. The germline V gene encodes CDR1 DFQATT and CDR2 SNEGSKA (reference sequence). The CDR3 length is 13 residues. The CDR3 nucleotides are TGCAGTGCTAGAGAGGACATTACCTATGGCTACACCTTC. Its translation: CSAREDITYGYTF.

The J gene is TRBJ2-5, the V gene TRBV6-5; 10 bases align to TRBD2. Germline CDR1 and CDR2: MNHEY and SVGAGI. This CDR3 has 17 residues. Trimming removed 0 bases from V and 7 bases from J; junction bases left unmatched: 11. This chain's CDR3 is CASSYSSGAGGPPTQYF. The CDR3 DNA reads TGTGCCAGCAGTTACTCATCCGGAGCGGGGGGGCCTCCGACCCAGTACTTC.

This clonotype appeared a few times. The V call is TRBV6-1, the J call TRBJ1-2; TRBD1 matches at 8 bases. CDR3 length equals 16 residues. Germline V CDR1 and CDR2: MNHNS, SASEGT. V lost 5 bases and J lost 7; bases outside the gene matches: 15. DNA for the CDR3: TGTGCCAGCAGTCAGATGCAGGGGGCGCGTTCGGGTGGCTACACCTTC. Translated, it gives CASSQMQGARSGGYTF.

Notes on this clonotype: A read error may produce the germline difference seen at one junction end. The CDR3 DNA follows: TGTGCCACCAGTTCGGACAGGGCTTACGAGCAGTACTTC. This sequence encodes CATSSDRAYEQYF. V is TRBV2 and J is TRBJ2-7, with 8 bases that match TRBD1. Germline V gene data show CDR1 as SNHLY and CDR2 as FYNNEI. The CDR3 extends over 13 amino acids.

The chain's CDR3 is CAISESDSNQPQHF. The CDR3 DNA is TGTGCCATCAGTGAGTCGGATAGCAATCAGCCCCAGCATTTT. The chain recombines TRBV10-3 with TRBJ1-5; unclear D gene. The CDR3 loop spans 14 amino acids. V dropped 0 bases and J dropped 0 bases, with 3 bases sitting between them. Germline V gene data show CDR1 as ENHRY and CDR2 as SYGVKD.

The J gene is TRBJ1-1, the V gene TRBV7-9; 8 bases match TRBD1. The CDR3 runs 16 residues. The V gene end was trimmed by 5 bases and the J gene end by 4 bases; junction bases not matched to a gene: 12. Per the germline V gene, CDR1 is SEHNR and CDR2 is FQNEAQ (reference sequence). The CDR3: CASSPGFDRGSTEAFF. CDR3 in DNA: TGTGCCAGCAGCCCCGGCTTTGACAGGGGATCCACTGAAGCTTTCTTT.

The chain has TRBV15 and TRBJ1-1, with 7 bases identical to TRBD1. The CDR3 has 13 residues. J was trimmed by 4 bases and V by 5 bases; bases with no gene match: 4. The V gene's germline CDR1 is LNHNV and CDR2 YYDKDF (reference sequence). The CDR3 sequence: CATSQGVFTEAFF. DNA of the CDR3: TGTGCCACCAGCCAGGGGGTATTCACTGAAGCTTTCTTT.

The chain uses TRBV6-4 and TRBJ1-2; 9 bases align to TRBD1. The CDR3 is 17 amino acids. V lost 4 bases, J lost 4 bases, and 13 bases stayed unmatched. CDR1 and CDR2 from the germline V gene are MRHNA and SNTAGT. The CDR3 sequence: CASSVRDRDWGCYGYTF. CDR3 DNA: TGTGCCAGCAGTGTCCGGGACAGGGACTGGGGCTGCTATGGCTACACCTTC.

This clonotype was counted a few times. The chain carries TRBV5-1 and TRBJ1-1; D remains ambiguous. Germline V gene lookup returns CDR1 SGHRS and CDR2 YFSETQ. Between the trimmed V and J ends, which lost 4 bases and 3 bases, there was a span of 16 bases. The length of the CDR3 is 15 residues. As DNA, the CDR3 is TGCGCCAGCAGCGCTCGGACCGGGGTGGACACTGAAGCTTTCTTT. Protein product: CASSARTGVDTEAFF.

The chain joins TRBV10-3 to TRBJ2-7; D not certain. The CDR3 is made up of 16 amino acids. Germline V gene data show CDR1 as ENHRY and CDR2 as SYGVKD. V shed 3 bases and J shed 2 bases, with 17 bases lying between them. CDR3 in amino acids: CAISDPRQDQTYEQYF. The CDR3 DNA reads TGTGCCATCAGTGACCCTCGACAAGACCAAACCTACGAGCAGTACTTC.

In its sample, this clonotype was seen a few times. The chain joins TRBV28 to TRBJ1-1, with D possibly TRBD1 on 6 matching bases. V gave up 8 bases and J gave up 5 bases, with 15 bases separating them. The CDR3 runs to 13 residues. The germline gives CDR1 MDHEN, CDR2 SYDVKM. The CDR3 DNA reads TGTGCCAGCGGGGTAGGGGGGCGAACTGAAGCTTTCTTT. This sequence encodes CASGVGGRTEAFF.

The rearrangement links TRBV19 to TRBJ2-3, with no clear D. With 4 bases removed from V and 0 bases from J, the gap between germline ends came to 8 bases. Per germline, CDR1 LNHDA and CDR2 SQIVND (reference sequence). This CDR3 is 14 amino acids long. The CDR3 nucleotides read TGTGCCAGTAGTAGTAGGTTTAGCACAGATACGCAGTATTTT. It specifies CASSSRFSTDTQYF.